This T cell receptor beta chain was recovered during a study of blood T cells in healthy people across ages. On the study more broadly: Capture by template switching was about one barcoded beta molecule per two T cells.

In the case of this clonotype: The target antigen is unknown.

Findings of the study overall: PBMCs that were unsorted prevented a conclusive naive versus antigen-experienced comparison.

Germline assignment: CDR1 SGHRS and CDR2 YFSETQ. Trimming cost V 1 base and J 0 bases, with 12 bases left between them. The CDR3 is 16 residues long. A J-beta primer mix and a sample-barcoded 5' primer were used in a second PCR of about 7 to 12 cycles. TCRdb recomputed calls from the 5' RACE reads with MiXCR, one row per CDR3 protein. Here the sample spans around 1,500,000 distinct CDR3 sequences, 28% being singletons. This receptor was obtained from a woman in her twenties or thirties in good health. The chain combines TRBV5-1 with TRBJ2-3, with D possibly being TRBD1 (6 bases). Material: blood. The CDR3 nucleotides are TGCGCCAGCAGCTTGTATGGGGGCTCTAGCACAGATACGCAGTATTTT. Protein: CASSLYGGSSTDTQYF.